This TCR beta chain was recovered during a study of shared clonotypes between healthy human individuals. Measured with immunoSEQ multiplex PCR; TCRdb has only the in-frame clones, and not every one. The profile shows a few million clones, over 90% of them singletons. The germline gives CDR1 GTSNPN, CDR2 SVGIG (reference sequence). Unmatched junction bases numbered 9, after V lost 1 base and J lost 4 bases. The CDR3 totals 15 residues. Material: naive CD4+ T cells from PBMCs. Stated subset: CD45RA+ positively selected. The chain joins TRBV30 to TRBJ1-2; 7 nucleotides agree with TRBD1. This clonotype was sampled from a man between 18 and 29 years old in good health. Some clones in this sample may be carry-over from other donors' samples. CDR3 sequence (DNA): TGTGCCTGGAGTGGAATCTCGACAGGGAGCTATGGCTACACCTTC. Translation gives CAWSGISTGSYGYTF.